One sample yielded the 24 T cell receptor beta chains listed below, sequenced in a study of blood T cell repertoires in COVID-19. Data came from immunoSEQ multiplex PCR; TCRdb stores just in-frame clones and leaves some out. The repertoire holds 60,000 to 95,000 clones, with roughly 86% as singletons. The sequenced material came from peripheral blood. These receptors were obtained from a woman in her fifties or sixties with acute or convalescent COVID-19.

The gene calls are TRBV6-2 or TRBV6-3 and TRBJ1-2, with a tentative D call TRBD1 (6 bases). Germline CDR1 is MNHEY and CDR2 is SVGEGT. The CDR3 is made up of 16 amino acids. V was pared by 5 bases and J by 0 bases, with 16 bases between. The CDR3 sequence is CASSTQGEGANYGYTF. The DNA of the CDR3 is TGTGCCAGCAGTACACAGGGAGAGGGGGCTAACTATGGCTACACCTTC.

This chain joins TRBV7-9 and TRBJ1-3, with D possibly TRBD1 on 6 matching bases. V was pared by 3 bases and J by 4 bases, with 10 bases between. The CDR3 sequence is 14 residues long. The germline gives CDR1 SEHNR, CDR2 FQNEAQ (reference sequence). CDR3 DNA sequence: TGTGCCAGCAGCTTCAGGGGAGCAGGAAACACCATATATTTT. Residues: CASSFRGAGNTIYF.

The CDR3 here is CASSQEGLASYEQYF. The CDR3 bases are TGCGCCAGCAGCCAAGAAGGCCTAGCCTCCTACGAGCAGTACTTC. This chain connects TRBV4-1 to TRBJ2-7; weak D call: TRBD2 (5 bases). The germline V and J ends were trimmed by 0 bases and 0 bases, with 9 bases remaining between them. This CDR3 contains 15 residues. Looked up from germline, CDR1 is MGHRA and CDR2 is YSYEKL.

The CDR3 reads CASSPQGGLANEQFF. CDR3 DNA sequence: TGTGCCAGCAGCCCACAGGGGGGTTTGGCCAATGAGCAGTTCTTC. The chain combines TRBV9 with TRBJ2-1; 8 bases match TRBD1. Germline lookup yields CDR1 SGDLS and CDR2 YYNGEE. The CDR3 covers 15 residues. Trimming removed 4 bases from V and 6 bases from J; junction bases left unmatched: 9.

The chain recombines TRBV27 with TRBJ1-2; D unresolved. This CDR3 is 14 amino acids long. V was shortened by 2 bases and J by 8 bases, with 15 bases between the two germline ends. Germline V gene sequence: CDR1 MNHEY, CDR2 SMNVEV (reference sequence). CDR3 nucleotide sequence: TGTGCCAGCAGTTTAAACTGGGCCGCGGGAGGCTACACCTTC. It is translated as CASSLNWAAGGYTF.

This clone was seen just once. The chain recombines TRBV18 with TRBJ2-7; D is undetermined. Trimming left V 3 bases short and J 6 bases short, with 12 bases between. CDR3 length: 13 residues. From germline, CDR1 is KGHSH and CDR2 LQKENI. The CDR3 DNA reads as TGTGCCAGCTCACCTCCGAGTTCTTCCGAGCAGTACTTC. Protein product: CASSPPSSSEQYF.

The rearrangement links TRBV4-1 to TRBJ2-1; possible D gene TRBD2, 6 bases. Germline-derived CDR1 and CDR2 are MGHRA and YSYEKL. V lost 4 bases and J 8 bases, leaving 21 bases between the germline ends. The CDR3 covers 16 residues. CDR3 protein: CASSLIQQAGGDEQFF. The CDR3 DNA reads as TGCGCCAGCAGCCTCATCCAACAAGCGGGTGGGGATGAGCAGTTCTTC.

This clone was recorded only once. The chain recombines TRBV3-1 (or the pseudogene TRBV3-2) with TRBJ2-1, with 11 nucleotides matching TRBD1. This CDR3 has 15 amino acids. Germline CDR1 LGHDT, CDR2 YNNKEL (reference sequence). The junction had 4 bases not matched to a gene; V was cut back by 3 bases and J by 6 bases. CDR3 in amino acids: CASSQPGTGGNEQFF. CDR3 coding DNA: TGTGCCAGCAGCCAGCCCGGGACAGGGGGCAATGAGCAGTTCTTC.

This chain joins TRBV5-4 and TRBJ1-6, with TRBD1 identical over 8 bases. The CDR3 extends over 15 amino acids. CDR1 is SGHNT and CDR2 is YYREEE in the germline V gene (reference sequence). V was clipped by 0 bases and J by 10 bases; unmatched bases: 6. The CDR3 loop reads CASSLADRVGSPLHF. The DNA for the CDR3 is TGTGCCAGCAGCTTGGCGGACAGGGTGGGATCACCCCTCCACTTT. The variable domain in full, with the rest retrieved from reference TRBV5-4 and TRBJ1-6, is ETGVTQSPTHLIKTRGQQVTLRCSSQSGHNTVSWYQQALGQGPQFIFQYYREEENGRGNFPPRFSGLQFPNYSSELNVNALELDDSALYLCASSLADRVGSPLHFGNGTRLTVT.

V usage is TRBV21-1 and J usage is TRBJ2-1; the tabulated D call, TRBD2, remains unverified against the DNA. TRBV21-1 has pseudogene status. The CDR3 spans 15 residues. The DNA of the CDR3 is TGTGCCAGCAGCCTACTAGCGGGAGTGACGAATGAGCAGTTCTTC. It codes for CASSLLAGVTNEQFF.

This clone has only a few counts. The V gene is TRBV10-3, the J gene TRBJ2-1; 7 nucleotides line up with TRBD1. With V trimmed by 3 bases and J by 10 bases, 12 bases remained unmatched. Looked up from germline, CDR1 is ENHRY and CDR2 is SYGVKD. The CDR3 covers 15 residues. DNA of the CDR3: TGTGCCATCAGTGATCGGGACAGCCGGGGCGTGGAGCAGTTCTTC. Its protein is CAISDRDSRGVEQFF.

The V call is TRBV7-2, the J call TRBJ2-3; 15 nucleotides match TRBD2. The V gene end was trimmed by 8 bases and the J gene end by 0 bases; junction bases not matched to a gene: 3. Germline-derived CDR1 and CDR2 are SGHTA and FQGNSA. This CDR3 has 16 amino acids. CDR3 region: CASGTSGRTSTDTQYF. CDR3 nucleotide sequence: TGTGCCAGCGGGACTAGCGGGAGGACTAGCACAGATACGCAGTATTTT.

The genes are TRBV28 and TRBJ1-4; D perhaps matches TRBD1 (5 bases). Germline V gene data show CDR1 as MDHEN and CDR2 as SYDVKM. This CDR3 is built from 17 residues. The V gene lost 2 bases and the J gene lost 8 bases, with 21 bases spanning the gap. CDR3 bases: TGTGCCAGCAGTTTAGTAGCTGGCGGCAGGGCAGAGGAAAAACTGTTTTTT. This encodes CASSLVAGGRAEEKLFF.

This chain links TRBV19 with TRBJ1-1; no clear D gene. Germline values: CDR1 LNHDA, CDR2 SQIVND (reference sequence). V was pared by 9 bases and J by 4 bases, with 24 bases between. The CDR3 runs to 16 residues. Written as DNA, the CDR3 is TGTGCCAGCCCCCCCTCTTTTCCAATGGCGGGCACTGAAGCTTTCTTT. Amino acid sequence: CASPPSFPMAGTEAFF. The complete variable domain, with remaining parts taken from reference TRBV19 and TRBJ1-1, reads DGGITQSPKYLFRKEGQNVTLSCEQNLNHDAMYWYRQDPGQGLRLIYYSQIVNDFQKGDIAEGYSVSREKKESFPLTVTSAQKNPTAFYLCASPPSFPMAGTEAFFGQGTRLTVV.

The table lists this clone with a few counts. This chain links TRBV2 with TRBJ1-2; 9 nucleotides agree with TRBD1. V dropped 8 bases and J dropped 4; count of bases not matched to a gene: 11. The germline gives CDR1 SNHLY, CDR2 FYNNEI. The CDR3 consists of 15 residues. The DNA for the CDR3 is TGTGCCAGCCGGGGAACAGGGGGCGCGCGCTATGGCTACACCTTC. This encodes CASRGTGGARYGYTF.

This rearrangement joins TRBV5-1 to TRBJ1-4, with D perhaps matching TRBD1 (5 bases). From germline, CDR1 is SGHRS and CDR2 YFSETQ. The CDR3 is made up of 15 amino acids. V lost 4 bases to trimming and J lost 0 bases, with 10 bases between them. This CDR3 is CASSQGDPTNEKLFF. Here the CDR3 DNA reads TGCGCCAGCAGCCAAGGGGATCCAACTAATGAAAAACTGTTTTTT.

The chain recombines TRBV6-1 with TRBJ1-2; 7 positions agree with TRBD1. Per germline, CDR1 MNHNS and CDR2 SASEGT. The V and J ends lost 2 bases and 6 bases, in that order; junction bases with no gene match: 3. The CDR3 consists of 13 residues. CDR3 protein: CASSERQGHGYTF. The CDR3 DNA reads as TGTGCCAGCAGTGAACGACAGGGACATGGCTACACCTTC.

The table lists this clone with a few counts. V gene TRBV6-5 combines with J gene TRBJ1-1; no clear D. From germline, CDR1 is MNHEY and CDR2 SVGAGI. The CDR3 runs 14 residues. Trimming stripped 2 bases from V and 1 base from J, with 8 bases between. CDR3 residues: CASSYAGGNTEAFF. The CDR3 coding sequence is TGTGCCAGCAGTTACGCGGGTGGGAACACTGAAGCTTTCTTT.

V usage is TRBV24-1 and J usage is TRBJ2-3; D ambiguous. The CDR3 runs 15 residues. Germline V gene data show CDR1 as KGHDR and CDR2 as SFDVKD. Between the trimmed V and J ends, which lost 5 bases and 0 bases, there was a span of 11 bases. CDR3 protein: CATSGRQISTDTQYF. In nucleotides, the CDR3 is TGTGCCACCAGTGGTCGTCAGATTAGCACAGATACGCAGTATTTT.

This sequence joins TRBV9 and TRBJ1-4; D not certain. The CDR3 runs to 15 residues. Germline V lookup: CDR1 SGDLS, CDR2 YYNGEE. V was cut by 0 bases and J by 7 bases, with 13 bases left in between. CDR3 amino acids: CASSVAEGWGEKLFF. The CDR3 bases are TGTGCCAGCAGCGTAGCTGAGGGATGGGGTGAAAAACTGTTTTTT.

The rearrangement joins TRBV5-6 to TRBJ2-1; the match to TRBD2 covers 9 bases. The J segment lost 7 bases and the V segment lost 3 bases, leaving 11 bases of the junction unmatched. The germline V gene has CDR1 SGHDT and CDR2 YYEEEE. This CDR3 comprises 16 residues. CDR3 sequence (DNA): TGTGCCAGCAGCTCGTATCAAGCGGGAGGTTTGAATGAGCAGTTCTTC. It yields the protein CASSSYQAGGLNEQFF.

The rearrangement joins TRBV5-4 to TRBJ1-2; D uncertain. The CDR3 has 15 residues. Germline lookup yields CDR1 SGHNT and CDR2 YYREEE (reference sequence). The V end was cut by 0 bases, the J end by 1 base, with 10 bases between. Written as DNA, the CDR3 is TGTGCCAGCAGCTTGGACCAGGCGCTTAACTATGGCTACACCTTC. Protein sequence: CASSLDQALNYGYTF.

This chain links TRBV13 with TRBJ2-2; D gene ambiguous. This CDR3 region has 13 residues. Germline CDR1 reads PRHDT; CDR2 reads FYEKMQ (reference sequence). Trimming pared 3 bases from V and 6 bases from J, leaving 8 bases between. The CDR3: CASSFLVAGELFF. The CDR3 nucleotides are TGTGCCAGCAGCTTCCTCGTCGCCGGGGAGCTGTTTTTT.

The chain joins TRBV9 to TRBJ2-5; D is ambiguous. Germline V gene sequence: CDR1 SGDLS, CDR2 YYNGEE. V lost 0 bases and J 0 bases, leaving 6 bases between the germline ends. The CDR3 runs to 14 residues. CDR3 amino acids: CASSVGSYQETQYF. In DNA, the CDR3 is TGTGCCAGCAGCGTAGGTTCTTACCAAGAGACCCAGTACTTC. Full variable domain (missing parts from reference TRBV9 and TRBJ2-5): DSGVTQTPKHLITATGQRVTLRCSPRSGDLSVYWYQQSLDQGLQFLIQYYNGEERAKGNILERFSAQQFPDLHSELNLSSLELGDSALYFCASSVGSYQETQYFGPGTRLLVL.